This T cell receptor (beta chain) derives from a study of T cells in Graves' hyperthyroidism and ophthalmopathy. The germline V gene encodes CDR1 LNHNV and CDR2 YYDKDF (reference sequence). The CDR3 runs to 14 residues. V lost 5 bases to trimming and J lost 0 bases, with 10 bases between them. A few counts support this clonotype. Amplification targeted TCR beta CDR3 regions from RNA transcripts. Primed by the HTBI set, a first-round RT-PCR was run on the TCR CDR3. TCRdb re-derived calls from the multiplex PCR reads in MiXCR, one entry per CDR3 protein. The repertoire holds 490,000 or so distinct CDR3 sequences, with just under 20% as singletons. Uncontrolled infection, other autoimmune disease, pregnancy and lactation each barred patients from inclusion.

Sequences were obtained from blood. The receptor's source is a man aged 35-49 years with Graves' ophthalmopathy. The J gene is TRBJ1-1, the V gene TRBV15, with D unclear. The CDR3 DNA reads TGTGCCACCAGCCCCGGCACATTGAACACTGAAGCTTTCTTT. Translation: CATSPGTLNTEAFF.